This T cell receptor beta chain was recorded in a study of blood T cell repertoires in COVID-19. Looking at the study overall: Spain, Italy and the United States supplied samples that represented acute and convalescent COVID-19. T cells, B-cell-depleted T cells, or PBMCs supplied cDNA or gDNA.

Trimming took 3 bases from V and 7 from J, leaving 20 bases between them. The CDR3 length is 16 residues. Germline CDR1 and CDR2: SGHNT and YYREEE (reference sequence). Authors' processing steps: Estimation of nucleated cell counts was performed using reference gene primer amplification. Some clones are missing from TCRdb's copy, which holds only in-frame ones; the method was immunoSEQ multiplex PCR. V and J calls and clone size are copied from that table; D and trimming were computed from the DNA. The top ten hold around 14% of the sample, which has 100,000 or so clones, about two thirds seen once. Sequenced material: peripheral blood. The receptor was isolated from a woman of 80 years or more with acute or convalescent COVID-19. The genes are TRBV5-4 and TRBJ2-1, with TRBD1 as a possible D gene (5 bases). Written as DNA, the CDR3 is TGTGCCAGCAGCTCGATGGACGGACATTCGGATAATGAGCAGTTCTTC. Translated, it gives CASSSMDGHSDNEQFF.